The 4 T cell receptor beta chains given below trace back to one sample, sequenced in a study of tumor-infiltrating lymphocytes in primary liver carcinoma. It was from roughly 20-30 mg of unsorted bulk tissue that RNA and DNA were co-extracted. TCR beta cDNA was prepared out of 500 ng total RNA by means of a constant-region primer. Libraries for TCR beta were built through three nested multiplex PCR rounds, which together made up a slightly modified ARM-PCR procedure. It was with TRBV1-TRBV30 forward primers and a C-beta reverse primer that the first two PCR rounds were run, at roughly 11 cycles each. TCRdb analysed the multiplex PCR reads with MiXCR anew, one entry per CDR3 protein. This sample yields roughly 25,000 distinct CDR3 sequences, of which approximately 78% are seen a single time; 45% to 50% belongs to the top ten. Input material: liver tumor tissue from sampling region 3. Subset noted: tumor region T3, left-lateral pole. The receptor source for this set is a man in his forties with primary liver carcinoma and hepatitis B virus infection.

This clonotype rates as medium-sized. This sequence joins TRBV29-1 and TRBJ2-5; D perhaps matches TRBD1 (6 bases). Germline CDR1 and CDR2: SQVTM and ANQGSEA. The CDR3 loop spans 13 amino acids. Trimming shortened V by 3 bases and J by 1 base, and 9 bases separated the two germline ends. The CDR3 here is CSVDRGFQETQYF. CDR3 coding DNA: TGCAGCGTTGACAGGGGTTTCCAAGAGACCCAGTACTTC.

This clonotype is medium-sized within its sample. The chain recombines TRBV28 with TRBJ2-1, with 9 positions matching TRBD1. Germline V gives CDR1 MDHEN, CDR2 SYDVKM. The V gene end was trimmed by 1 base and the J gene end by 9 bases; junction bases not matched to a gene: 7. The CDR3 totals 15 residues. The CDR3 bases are TGTGCCAGCAGTTTATTGGGACAGGGTCGCAGTGAGCAGTTCTTC. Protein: CASSLLGQGRSEQFF.

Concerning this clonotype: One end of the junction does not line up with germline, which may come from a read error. In DNA form, the CDR3 reads TGTGCCATCTGTGAGGAGGAGTTCACTGAAGCTTTCTTT. Protein product: CAICEEEFTEAFF. The chain joins TRBV10-3 to TRBJ1-1; D is unclear. This CDR3 is 13 amino acids long. CDR1 ENHRY and CDR2 SYGVKD come from the germline V gene.

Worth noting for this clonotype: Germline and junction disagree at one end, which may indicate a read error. The CDR3 loop is CTSRPREGNTETFF. Written as DNA, the CDR3 is TGTACCAGCAGGCCCCGGGAGGGAAACACTGAAACTTTCTTT. V and J are TRBV14 and TRBJ1-1; no firm D call. The length of the CDR3 is 14 residues. Germline CDR1 and CDR2: SGHDN and FVKESK.